The TCR beta chain described here comes from a study of beta chain features in type 1 diabetes (dated by TCRdb to between 2017 and 2018). Describing the broader study: No differences in mean age, gender distribution, total cell number or subset yield were found between patients and healthy donors. In the study, TCRB repertoires of sorted circulating CD4+ T cell subsets from recently diagnosed type 1 diabetes patients were compared with those of matched healthy donors. A total of some 100,000,000 sorted cells were examined across all samples, and a strong correlation was observed between cell number per subset and RNA yield. Whereas all 28 donors provided naive and central memory subsets, regulatory and stem cell-like memory subsets were isolated from just 8 patients and about eight healthy donors.

The High Capacity cDNA Reverse Transcription Kit was used to reverse transcribe all of the isolated RNA, meaning that expressed TCRB transcripts were what got sequenced. Naive, central memory and regulatory T cell samples underwent deep immunoSEQ sequencing, averaging around 4 million total reads per sample. After sorted cells were lysed in RLT buffer, RNA was extracted with DNase-treated RNeasy Micro or Mini kits, with the choice depending on cell number. To prevent cross-contamination, each cell subset was processed individually, whereas patient and healthy donor samples were processed jointly. TCRB sequences were amplified from cDNA with the immunoSEQ multiplex PCR, producing 87-bp fragments spanning the CDR3 region. Sequencing of the amplicons was done on the Illumina HiSeq platform. The authors' analysis ran thus. PCR bias was computationally corrected using synthetic template baselines, reads within Hamming distance 2 were collapsed, and singletons that could not be merged were discarded. Reads were aligned against IMGT so that V, D and J genes, CDR3 length and insertions or deletions at six rearrangement sites could be assigned. Within each subset, clonotype counts were normalized to the number of sorted cells before true diversity and Gini coefficients were calculated with the tcR R package. Repertoire sharing was quantified using the overlap coefficient calculated on TCRB nucleotide sequences. Out-of-frame TCRB sequences from naive cells were analyzed as a proxy for the pre-selection repertoire. The clones in this table, taken by TCRdb from immuneACCESS, are in-frame only. Not every clone is retained; where verified, under half of the shortfall comes from an unresolved V gene, and the cause of the rest is unknown. V and J calls and clone size are copied from that table; D and trimming were computed from the DNA. Counted in this sample were under 800,000 clones; 15% to 18% of them appeared once. More than 0.08% of the sample rests with the top ten.

From each donor, a single peripheral blood sample of around 120 mL on average was drawn into heparinised tubes. A BD FACSAria II and a panel including CD45RO, CCR7, CD25, CD127, CD95 and CD27 were used to sort naive, central memory, regulatory and stem cell-like memory CD4+ T cells. A purity above 95% was achieved for all sorted populations. PBMCs were isolated immediately by Lymphoprep density gradient centrifugation and stained directly without culture. Samples were stained and sorted in pairs, with one healthy donor and one patient per experiment, so that batch effects were minimized. The CDR3 contains 13 residues, cysteine and phenylalanine counted. Only the CDR3 region is kept as DNA, spanning 39 bases read in frame from base 1. Via the germline V gene (reference sequence), CDR1 is SGHNT and CDR2 YYREEE. V and J are truncated by 3 bases and 6 bases respectively, leaving an intervening sequence of 11 bases.

Results and caveats for the whole study, not just this receptor: Only small numbers of individuals were included in the HLA sub-analyses, which left unresolved whether HLA type had any influence on TCRB rearrangement. A moderate but significant shortening of TCRB CDR3 length was observed in type 1 diabetes patients in all four CD4+ subsets. Shorter templates might have been favored by PCR, but patient and control samples were amplified and corrected together, so both groups would have been affected equally by any skew. Sequencing cDNA rather than genomic DNA could over-represent highly expressing activated cells, although activation and CD3 levels did not differ between groups. Naive, central memory and regulatory TCRB repertoires appeared to be more alike among patients than among healthy donors. Patients with type 1 diabetes made fewer insertions and deleted more nucleotides at VDJ recombination sites, implying thymic rearrangement abnormalities.

A word on this clone: Its antigen is currently not known. One base away there is no much larger clone; base qualities are not given.

The source of this sequence is a young man in good health. The sequence is built from TRBV5-4 and TRBJ2-3; the D gene remains uncertain. Sequenced: naive CD4+ T cells from blood. Sample cell subset or site, as interpreted from the label and publication: true naive CD4+ T cells. The nucleotide sequence is given as TGTGCCAGCAGCTATATGGGAATTGATACGCAGTATTTT. Its translation reads: CASSYMGIDTQYF.